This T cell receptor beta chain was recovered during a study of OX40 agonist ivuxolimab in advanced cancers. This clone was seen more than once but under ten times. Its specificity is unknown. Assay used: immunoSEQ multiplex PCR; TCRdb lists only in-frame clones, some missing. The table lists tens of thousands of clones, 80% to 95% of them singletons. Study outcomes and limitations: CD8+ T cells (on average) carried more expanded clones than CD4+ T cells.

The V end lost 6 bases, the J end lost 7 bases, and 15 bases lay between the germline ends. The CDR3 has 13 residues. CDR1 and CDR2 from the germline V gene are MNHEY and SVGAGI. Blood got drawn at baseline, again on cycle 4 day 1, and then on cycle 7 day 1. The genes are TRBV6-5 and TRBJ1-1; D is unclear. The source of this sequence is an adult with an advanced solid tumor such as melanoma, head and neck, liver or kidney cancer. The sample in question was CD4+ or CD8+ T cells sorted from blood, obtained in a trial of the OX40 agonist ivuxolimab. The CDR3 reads CASSTRRRFEAFF. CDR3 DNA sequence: TGTGCCAGCAGCACACGGAGGAGATTTGAAGCTTTCTTT.